The rows below give T cell receptor beta chains drawn from one sample of a study of Graves' ophthalmopathy and Graves' hyperthyroidism. TCRdb re-derived calls from the multiplex PCR reads in MiXCR, one entry per CDR3 protein. The sample comprises about 240,000 distinct CDR3 sequences, about 47% of which are singletons, and roughly half rests with the top ten. The sequencing input was peripheral blood. The receptor set was obtained from an adult man with Graves' ophthalmopathy. Both conserved end residues are part of each CDR3. A D gene is named only where the DNA matches it firmly. Clone size is shown for a subset of rows, as once, few, many or a class of expanded clone.

size: .; D: .; J: TRBJ2-7; V: TRBV5-4; DNA: TGTGCCAGCAGCTTGGTATTAGCGGCAACCTACGAGCAGTACTTC; CDR3: CASSLVLAATYEQYF
size: few; D: .; J: TRBJ2-7; V: TRBV5-5; DNA: TGTGCCAGCAGCTTGGGAACAGGGACCGAGCAGTACTTC; CDR3: CASSLGTGTEQYF
size: few; D: .; J: TRBJ2-7; V: TRBV20-1; DNA: TGCAGTGCTAGTCCTAGACCCCTCTGGGGGAACGAGCAGTACTTC; CDR3: CSASPRPLWGNEQYF
size: .; D: .; J: TRBJ1-2; V: TRBV2; DNA: TGTGCCAGCAGTTTCGGGGGGCAGGGCTACACCTTC; CDR3: CASSFGGQGYTF
size: few; D: .; J: TRBJ1-6; V: TRBV5-6; DNA: TGTGCCAGCAGCCACCGGGACGGCTATAATTCACCCCTCCACTTT; CDR3: CASSHRDGYNSPLHF
size: .; D: TRBD1; J: TRBJ1-2; V: TRBV7-3; DNA: TGTGCCAGCAGCTTAACGTCAACTAGCGGGGGGTCGACAGGGTACGATAGCTACACCTTC; CDR3: CASSLTSTSGGSTGYDSYTF
size: few; D: .; J: TRBJ1-1; V: TRBV9; DNA: TGTGCCAGCAGCGCGGGGGAGGGGCGGCCCGGGAACACTGAAGCTTTCTTT; CDR3: CASSAGEGRPGNTEAFF
size: .; D: .; J: TRBJ2-5; V: TRBV12-3/TRBV12-4; DNA: TGTGCCAGCAGTTTAGACTTTCAAGAGACCCAGTACTTC; CDR3: CASSLDFQETQYF
size: .; D: .; J: TRBJ2-5; V: TRBV7-7; DNA: TGTGCTAGCAGCTTAGCGTTCGCGGCTCAAGAGACCCAGTACTTC; CDR3: CASSLAFAAQETQYF
size: .; D: .; J: TRBJ1-1; V: TRBV29-1; DNA: TGCAGCGTTTACGGCAGGGGGAACACTGAAGCTTTCTTT; CDR3: CSVYGRGNTEAFF
size: few; D: .; J: TRBJ2-3; V: TRBV24-1; DNA: TGTGCCAGCAGCTTCCAGGGACACCAAAACACAGATACGCAGTATTTT; CDR3: CASSFQGHQNTDTQYF
size: .; D: .; J: TRBJ2-6; V: TRBV7-6; DNA: TGTGCCAGCAGCTTGGGGGAAACGGGGGCCAACGTCCTGACTTTC; CDR3: CASSLGETGANVLTF
size: few; D: .; J: TRBJ1-4; V: TRBV29-1; DNA: TGCAGCGTTGAAGATATAGGGGACGCTAATGAAAAACTGTTTTTT; CDR3: CSVEDIGDANEKLFF
size: .; D: .; J: TRBJ1-2; V: TRBV29-1; DNA: TGCAGCGTTGTTGTGGAAACAGGAGGCTACACCTTC; CDR3: CSVVVETGGYTF
size: few; D: .; J: TRBJ1-6; V: TRBV6-5; DNA: TGTGCCAGCAGTTACTCGGGTCAGGGGAGATCACCCCTCCACTTT; CDR3: CASSYSGQGRSPLHF
size: many; D: .; J: TRBJ1-2; V: TRBV29-1; DNA: TGCAGCGTTGAGAATAAGGAGGCGCGGGCTGGCTACACCTTC; CDR3: CSVENKEARAGYTF
size: few; D: .; J: TRBJ1-4; V: TRBV20-1; DNA: TGCAGTGCTACGGAGACCTTGAATGAAAAACTGTTTTTT; CDR3: CSATETLNEKLFF
size: few; D: .; J: TRBJ2-7; V: TRBV20-1; DNA: TGCAGTGCTAAAAGGGGCAGCAGCGCCTACGAGCAGTACTTC; CDR3: CSAKRGSSAYEQYF
size: few; D: .; J: TRBJ1-4; V: TRBV9; DNA: TGTGCCAGCAGCGGGTCGGGCCGACTGTTTTTT; CDR3: CASSGSGRLFF
size: few; D: TRBD1; J: TRBJ1-2; V: TRBV29-1; DNA: TGCAGCGTTTTAGGGGGCGCCGACTATGGCTACACCTTC; CDR3: CSVLGGADYGYTF
size: .; D: .; J: TRBJ1-1; V: TRBV7-9; DNA: TGTGCCAGCAGCCTACAGGGTCCCCACACTGAAGCTTTCTTT; CDR3: CASSLQGPHTEAFF
size: .; D: TRBD2; J: TRBJ2-7; V: TRBV3-1; DNA: TGTGCCAGCAGCCAAGGCCGCGCGGGAGGTAACGAGCAGTACTTC; CDR3: CASSQGRAGGNEQYF
size: .; D: .; J: TRBJ2-5; V: TRBV5-1; DNA: TGCGCCAGCAGCTTGGAGGCAGCGGGGACCCAGTACTTC; CDR3: CASSLEAAGTQYF
size: .; D: TRBD1; J: TRBJ1-6; V: TRBV7-8; DNA: TGTGCCAGCAGCTCAATTCAGACAGGGGGTCTAGAATCACCCCTCCACTTT; CDR3: CASSSIQTGGLESPLHF
size: .; D: .; J: TRBJ2-3; V: TRBV20-1; DNA: TGCAGTGCTAGAGGCGTGAGCGGAAGCACAGATACGCAGTATTTT; CDR3: CSARGVSGSTDTQYF
size: few; D: TRBD1; J: TRBJ1-1; V: TRBV4-1; DNA: TGCGCCAGCACGCTCCCCGGGGCAGGGGGCGCGGACACTGAAGCTTTCTTT; CDR3: CASTLPGAGGADTEAFF
size: .; D: .; J: TRBJ2-7; V: TRBV2; DNA: TGTGCCAGCACCATGATCCAGGCTTCCTCCTACGAGCAGTACTTC; CDR3: CASTMIQASSYEQYF
size: .; D: .; J: TRBJ2-2; V: TRBV2; DNA: TGTGCCAGCAGTGAAGGGTTGGACACCGGGGAGCTGTTTTTT; CDR3: CASSEGLDTGELFF
size: few; D: .; J: TRBJ2-7; V: TRBV12-3/TRBV12-4; DNA: TGTGCCAGCAGTTTCGGAGGGGGGGACTACGAGCAGTACTTC; CDR3: CASSFGGGDYEQYF
size: .; D: TRBD1; J: TRBJ2-7; V: TRBV4-2; DNA: TGTGCCAGCAGTCAAGGACAGGGGGCATATGGCGTCGAGCAGTACTTC; CDR3: CASSQGQGAYGVEQYF
size: .; D: TRBD2; J: TRBJ2-2; V: TRBV10-2; DNA: TGCGCCACCAGTGAGTCAGGACTAGCGGGAGACAACGGGGAGCTGTTTTTT; CDR3: CATSESGLAGDNGELFF
size: .; D: .; J: TRBJ1-4; V: TRBV5-4; DNA: TGTGCCAGCAGCTATTCGCAGGATGAAAAACTGTTTTTT; CDR3: CASSYSQDEKLFF
size: few; D: .; J: TRBJ2-7; V: TRBV10-3; DNA: TGTGCCATCAGACGAGGTCTCACCTCCTACGAGCAGTACTTC; CDR3: CAIRRGLTSYEQYF
size: few; D: .; J: TRBJ2-5; V: TRBV20-1; DNA: TGCAGTGCTATGGACTCTTCGAAGGGACAGACCCAGTACTTC; CDR3: CSAMDSSKGQTQYF
size: .; D: .; J: TRBJ1-4; V: TRBV7-2; DNA: TGTGCCAGCAGCCAAGGGGTTCAGGGAACTAATGAAAAACTGTTTTTT; CDR3: CASSQGVQGTNEKLFF
size: .; D: TRBD1; J: TRBJ1-2; V: TRBV7-8; DNA: TGTGCCAGCAGTGAAGGCATGACAGGGGGCGGCCGGAACGGCTACACCTTC; CDR3: CASSEGMTGGGRNGYTF
size: .; D: .; J: TRBJ2-7; V: TRBV20-1; DNA: TGCAGTGCTAGTGGGGGAACCTACGAGCAGTACTTC; CDR3: CSASGGTYEQYF
size: .; D: .; J: TRBJ1-5; V: TRBV9; DNA: TGTGCCAGCAGCGTAGGTCCCAGCCGCAATCAGCCCCAGCATTTT; CDR3: CASSVGPSRNQPQHF
size: .; D: .; J: TRBJ2-7; V: TRBV5-4; DNA: TGTGCCAGCAGCGTGGACGGCCGGCCCAGCGCCTACGAGCAGTACTTC; CDR3: CASSVDGRPSAYEQYF
size: .; D: .; J: TRBJ1-5; V: TRBV20-1; DNA: TGCAGTGCTAGTCCAGGGGTGTCTGCTCAGCCCCAGCATTTT; CDR3: CSASPGVSAQPQHF
size: .; D: TRBD1; J: TRBJ1-5; V: TRBV2; DNA: TGTGCCAGCAGTGCAGACAGGGGGCCGGAGACCCAGCATTTT; CDR3: CASSADRGPETQHF
size: .; D: TRBD1; J: TRBJ1-6; V: TRBV9; DNA: TGTGCCAGCAGCAGAGGTCCCGGGACAGGGAAAGACAATTCACCCCTCCACTTT; CDR3: CASSRGPGTGKDNSPLHF
size: .; D: .; J: TRBJ2-5; V: TRBV10-3; DNA: TGTGCCATCAGTAATCGCCAGGGCGAGCAAGAGACCCAGTACTTC; CDR3: CAISNRQGEQETQYF
size: few; D: TRBD1; J: TRBJ2-7; V: TRBV11-2; DNA: TGTGCCAGCAGGGGGACAGTCTCCTACGAGCAGTACTTC; CDR3: CASRGTVSYEQYF
size: .; D: TRBD1; J: TRBJ2-2; V: TRBV7-3; DNA: TGTGCCAGCAGCAAGGACAGGTTTAACACCGGGGAGCTGTTTTTT; CDR3: CASSKDRFNTGELFF
size: .; D: .; J: TRBJ1-6; V: TRBV9; DNA: TGTGCCGGCAGCGTGGGGGGGGGAAGGAGTTCACCCCTCCACTTT; CDR3: CAGSVGGGRSSPLHF
size: .; D: TRBD1; J: TRBJ1-2; V: TRBV2; DNA: TGTGCCAGCAGTCCCCCCGGGACAGGGTATTTCTATGGCTACACCTTC; CDR3: CASSPPGTGYFYGYTF
size: .; D: TRBD1; J: TRBJ1-3; V: TRBV7-9; DNA: TGTGCCAGTAGTTGGCAGGACAGGGCCAACTCTGGAAACACCATATATTTT; CDR3: CASSWQDRANSGNTIYF
size: .; D: .; J: TRBJ1-1; V: TRBV20-1; DNA: TGCAGTGCTAGCGGAGAAAGCTCTGAAGCTTTCTTT; CDR3: CSASGESSEAFF
size: .; D: TRBD2; J: TRBJ2-7; V: TRBV27; DNA: TGTGCCAGCAGTGGCCCCGAGGGACTACAAATAGAGCAGTACTTC; CDR3: CASSGPEGLQIEQYF
size: few; D: .; J: TRBJ2-7; V: TRBV14; DNA: TGTGCCAGCAGCCAAGACAGGACAGCCCCATTCTACGAGCAGTACTTC; CDR3: CASSQDRTAPFYEQYF
size: .; D: TRBD1; J: TRBJ1-6; V: TRBV2; DNA: TGTGCCAGCCGCGACCCGGGACAGGGGAATTCACCCCTCCACTTT; CDR3: CASRDPGQGNSPLHF
size: few; D: .; J: TRBJ2-2; V: TRBV2; DNA: TGTGCCAGCTCACCGGCGGGGCTACTCTCCACCGGGGAGCTGTTTTTT; CDR3: CASSPAGLLSTGELFF
size: once; D: .; J: TRBJ1-2; V: TRBV7-6; DNA: TGTGCCAGCAGCTTAAGGGGAAACAGCGAATCACCCAACTATGGCTACACCTTC; CDR3: CASSLRGNSESPNYGYTF
size: few; D: TRBD1; J: TRBJ2-5; V: TRBV29-1; DNA: TGCAGCGTTGGACAGGGTCTTCTCGAGACCCAGTACTTC; CDR3: CSVGQGLLETQYF